This entry is about one TCR beta chain. As yet, its antigen is unknown. These data are taken from a study of CD8+ T cells in alopecia areata. Study-level information: Dosing with tofacitinib proceeded for 6 to 18 months, followed by 6 months off drug. Overall study results and limits: Greater clonality was observed in lesional scalp samples, especially alopecia totalis/universalis, versus normal scalp.

cDNA prepared by RNA extraction and subsequent reverse transcription served as the template for sequencing. Only in-frame clones appear in the TCRdb table, and some are missing; sequencing was by immunoSEQ multiplex PCR. The repertoire holds 150,000 to 200,000 clones, with around three fifths as singletons. Germline CDR1 reads SQVTM; CDR2 reads ANQGSEA. Between the trimmed V and J ends, which lost 4 bases and 3 bases, there was a span of 6 bases. This CDR3 has 11 residues. The receptor comes from a human donor with alopecia areata. The specimen comprised CD4+ T cells sorted from blood, sampled at week 0. The chain has TRBV29-1 and TRBJ1-1, with a tentative D call TRBD1 (6 bases). The CDR3 region is CSVGQDTEAFF. Written as DNA, the CDR3 is TGCAGCGTTGGACAGGACACTGAAGCTTTCTTT.